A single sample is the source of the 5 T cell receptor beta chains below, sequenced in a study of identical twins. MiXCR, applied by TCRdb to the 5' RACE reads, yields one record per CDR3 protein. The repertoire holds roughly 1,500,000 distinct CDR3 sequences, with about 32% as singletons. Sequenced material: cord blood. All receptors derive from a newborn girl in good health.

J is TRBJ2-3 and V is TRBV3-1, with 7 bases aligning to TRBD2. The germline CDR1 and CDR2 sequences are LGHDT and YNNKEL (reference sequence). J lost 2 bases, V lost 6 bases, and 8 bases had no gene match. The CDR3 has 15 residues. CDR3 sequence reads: CASRGRAGNTDTQYF. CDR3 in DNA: TGTGCCAGCAGGGGGAGGGCAGGGAACACAGATACGCAGTATTTT.

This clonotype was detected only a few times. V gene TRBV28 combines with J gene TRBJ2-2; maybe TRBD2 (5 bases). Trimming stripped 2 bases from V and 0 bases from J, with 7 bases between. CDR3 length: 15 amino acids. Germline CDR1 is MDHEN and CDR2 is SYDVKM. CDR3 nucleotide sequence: TGTGCCAGCAGTTTAGAGCGGACGAACACCGGGGAGCTGTTTTTT. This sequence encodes CASSLERTNTGELFF.

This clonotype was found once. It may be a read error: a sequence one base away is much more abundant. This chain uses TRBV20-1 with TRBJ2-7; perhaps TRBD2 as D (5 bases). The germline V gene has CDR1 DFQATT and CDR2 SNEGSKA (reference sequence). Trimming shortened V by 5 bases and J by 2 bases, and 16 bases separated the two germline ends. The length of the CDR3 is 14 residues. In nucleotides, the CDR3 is TGCAGTGCTCAGTCGGACTCGGTCACCTACGAGCAGTACTTC. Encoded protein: CSAQSDSVTYEQYF.

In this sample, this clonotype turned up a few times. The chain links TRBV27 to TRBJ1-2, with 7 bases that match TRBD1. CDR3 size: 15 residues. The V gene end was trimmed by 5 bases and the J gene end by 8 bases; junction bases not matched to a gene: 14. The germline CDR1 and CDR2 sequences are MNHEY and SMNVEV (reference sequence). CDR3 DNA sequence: TGTGCCAGCAGTCCAATCGACAGGGTTGGGGGAGGCTACACCTTC. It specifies CASSPIDRVGGGYTF.

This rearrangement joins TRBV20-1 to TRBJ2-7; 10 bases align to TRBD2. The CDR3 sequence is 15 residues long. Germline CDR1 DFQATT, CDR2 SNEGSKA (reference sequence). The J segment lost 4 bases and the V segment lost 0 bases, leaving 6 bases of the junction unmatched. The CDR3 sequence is CSARESSGRRYEQYF. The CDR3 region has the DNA TGCAGTGCTAGAGAATCTAGCGGGAGAAGATACGAGCAGTACTTC.